This entry is about one TCR beta chain. What this receptor recognizes is not known. Base-call qualities are not available, and no considerably larger clone is one nucleotide away. This sample was included in a study of T cells after yellow fever vaccination (dated by TCRdb to between 2018 and 2021). Notes on the research overall: The SMART-Seq v4 Ultra Low Input RNA kit was used to prepare libraries from fractions with low cell numbers. To follow T-cell clones before and after both primary and booster YFV17D yellow fever vaccination, bulk TCR alpha and beta repertoires underwent longitudinal sequencing. Two healthy male donors, one aged 18 to 30 and one aged 30 to 40 years, made up the cohort. Blood was collected at multiple timepoints before and after primary and secondary immunization, and bulk PBMC replicates and cell subsets were isolated. Summary of the overall study and its limitations: The study included only two donors, which limits how far the findings can be generalized. After the booster, most clones that had expanded after primary vaccination were detected again (nearly 97% of CD4 and roughly nine tenths of CD8), suggesting broad maintenance of memory. Computational filtering was needed because FACS-sorted repertoires could contain abundant contaminating clonotypes from the bulk population. The secondary T-cell response was weaker than the primary response but faster, peaking on day 5 instead of day 15. A small share of clonotypes was detected in both CD4 and CD8 compartments, with the overlap likely arising from convergent recombination.

TCR cDNA was synthesized by 5'RACE template switching, through which a universal primer site and unique molecular identifiers were introduced. cDNA synthesis was primed from both the TCR alpha and TCR beta constant segments. Library amplification used two PCR steps, and the second PCR step added sample barcodes and sequencing adapters. Sequencing of libraries was done on Illumina HiSeq 2500 (2x100 bp) or NovaSeq (2x150 bp). Under the source paper's analysis protocol: Reads were demultiplexed and collapsed into UMI consensus sequences with MIGEC, and V(D)J alignment was performed with MiXCR. Vaccine-responding clonotypes were defined with edgeR using replicate PBMC samples, requiring FDR below 0.01 and a log2 fold change above 5 up to day 15. CD4 or CD8 identity was assigned to each bulk clonotype according to whether the clonotype was present at higher abundance in the sequenced CD4 repertoire or the sequenced CD8 repertoire. In TCRdb, the public reads were trimmed at Q25 with fastp and aligned with MiXCR, with productive beta chains retained. Merged by CDR3 protein, the rows form single entries marked with the most common genes and DNA. TCRdb, not the original authors, processed these V and J calls. The sample profile shows 120,000 to 150,000 distinct CDR3 sequences; 7% to 9% of them were found once. The leading ten clones occupy 0.55% to 0.9% of the sample.

The sample's treatment or condition label, decoded: live attenuated yellow fever vaccine strain. PBMCs were isolated from peripheral blood using a standard Ficoll-Paque protocol. Dynabeads CD4 and CD8 positive selection kits were used to isolate the CD4 and CD8 T-cell fractions. TriZol was used to extract RNA from bulk PBMCs, CD4 and CD8 fractions, and dextramer-positive and dextramer-negative fractions. At the junction V is shortened by 8 bases and J by 3 bases; bases outside the gene matches: 12. CDR1 and CDR2, per the germline V gene, are MNHNS and SASEGT. CDR3 length: 15 amino acids, cysteine to phenylalanine. CDR3 DNA is the only sequence kept; it has 45 bases, read in frame from the first base.

The sequence is built from TRBV6-1 and TRBJ2-7; TRBD1 lines up with 8 middle nucleotides. This specimen consisted of CD4+ T cells sorted from PBMCs, obtained 5 days after the yellow fever booster vaccination. The source of this sequence is a man aged 25 to 40 who received the YFV17D yellow fever vaccine. The CDR3 loop reads CASGKSPGGFYEQYF. The DNA sequence is as follows: TGTGCCAGCGGCAAGTCCCCAGGGGGCTTCTACGAGCAGTACTTC.